This entry lists 8 T cell receptor beta chains sequenced from one sample in a study of CD8+CD57+ T cells in acquired aplastic anemia (dated by TCRdb to 2017 to 2018). Flow cytometry had shown CD8+CD57+ cell expansion in the patients selected for sequencing. TCRdb records Illumina HiSeq 2000 as the sequencer. Profiling of TCR beta VDJ combinations and CDR3 sequences used genomic DNA as the template. In TCRdb, the public reads were trimmed at Q25 with fastp and aligned with MiXCR, with productive beta chains retained. Every distinct CDR3 protein forms one entry, paired with its most common genes and DNA. Within this sample are around 290,000 distinct CDR3 sequences, with roughly 53% of them counted one time only. Of the sample, around 1.2% is held by the ten largest clones. Sequencing was performed on sorted CD4+, CD8+, or CD8+CD57+ T cells (not recorded which) from PBMCs. All receptors come from a human donor with aplastic anemia.

This clonotype was detected ten times or more. The J gene is TRBJ2-7, the V gene TRBV5-1, with 9 bases identical to TRBD2. The CDR3 spans 15 residues. Germline values: CDR1 SGHRS, CDR2 YFSETQ. The junction had 4 bases not matched to a gene; V was cut back by 0 bases and J by 3 bases. The CDR3 coding sequence is TGCGCCAGCAGCTTGGGACCTAGCGGGGTCTACGAGCAGTACTTC. The encoded protein is CASSLGPSGVYEQYF. Together with reference TRBV5-1 and TRBJ2-7, the CDR3 gives the full variable domain: KAGVTQTPRYLIKTRGQQVTLSCSPISGHRSVSWYQQTPGQGLQFLFEYFSETQRNKGNFPGRFSGRQFSNSRSEMNVSTLELGDSALYLCASSLGPSGVYEQYFGPGTRLTVT.

The chain employs TRBV6-5 and TRBJ1-5, with 9 bases lining up with TRBD1. The CDR3 runs to 15 residues. With V trimmed by 0 bases and J by 4 bases, 1 base remained unmatched. Per the germline V gene, CDR1 is MNHEY and CDR2 is SVGAGI. The CDR3 region is CASSYSGQGNQPQHF. For the CDR3, the DNA is TGTGCCAGCAGTTACTCCGGACAGGGGAATCAGCCCCAGCATTTT.

This CDR3 reads CAISESFDTSDEQFF. The CDR3 bases are TGTGCCATCAGTGAGTCGTTTGATACTAGCGATGAGCAGTTCTTC. The genes are TRBV10-3 and TRBJ2-1, with TRBD2 identical over 7 bases. The CDR3 contains 15 residues. CDR1 is ENHRY and CDR2 is SYGVKD in the germline V gene. V lost 0 bases and J lost 8; bases outside the gene matches: 7.

This clonotype was seen ten or more times. V usage is TRBV7-9 and J usage is TRBJ2-6; D is possibly TRBD2 (6 bases). Germline CDR1 is SEHNR and CDR2 is FQNEAQ (reference sequence). This CDR3 region has 17 residues. V gave up 3 bases and J gave up 0 bases, with 12 bases separating them. Written as DNA, the CDR3 is TGTGCCAGCAGCTTTCGTGGTAGCGGCTCTGGGGCCAACGTCCTGACTTTC. This encodes CASSFRGSGSGANVLTF.

J is TRBJ1-2 and V is TRBV12-3 or TRBV12-4, with D possibly being TRBD1 (5 bases). The CDR3 length is 15 residues. Trimming took off 6 bases at V and 1 base at J, with 15 bases between the two ends. CDR3 DNA sequence: TGTGCCAGCAGCTTAACAGGAGCTGGTAACTATGGCTACACCTTC. This translates into CASSLTGAGNYGYTF.

J is TRBJ2-5 and V is TRBV2; 7 bases fit TRBD1. Germline lookup yields CDR1 SNHLY and CDR2 FYNNEI. The length of the CDR3 is 15 residues. The V gene end was trimmed by 6 bases and the J gene end by 4 bases; junction bases not matched to a gene: 11. The CDR3 reads CASRGDRVIGETQYF. In nucleotides, the CDR3 is TGTGCCAGCAGAGGCGACAGGGTGATAGGAGAGACCCAGTACTTC.

This clonotype occurred once. The junction shows a germline mismatch at one end, possibly a read error. The chain uses TRBV9 and TRBJ2-2, with 8 bases that match TRBD2. Germline V gene lookup returns CDR1 SGDLS and CDR2 YYNGEE. The CDR3 loop spans 14 amino acids. The CDR3 loop is CDSTSGSNTGELFF. The CDR3 DNA is TGTGACAGCACTAGCGGTAGTAACACCGGGGAGCTGTTTTTT.

This clonotype was found many times. The chain recombines TRBV7-2 with TRBJ1-6, with a possible D match to TRBD1 (5 bases). V lost 6 bases to trimming and J lost 16 bases, with 13 bases between them. The CDR3 runs to 11 residues. CDR1 and CDR2 (germline): SGHTA, FQGNSA. The CDR3 DNA is TGTGCCAGCAGTTTGGGGCAGGAACTCCACTTT. As protein: CASSLGQELHF.